This T cell receptor (beta chain) was found in a study of CD8+ T cells in alopecia areata. As for the study in general: Treatment with tofacitinib (6 to 18 months) was followed by 6 months off drug.

cDNA serving as the sequencing template came from extracted, reverse transcribed RNA. The method was immunoSEQ multiplex PCR; TCRdb's version includes in-frame clones alone and lacks a portion of them. The table shows over 150,000 clones, with roughly 64% occurring only once. The study's findings and limits: An increase in clonality over normal scalp was evident in lesional scalp, especially alopecia totalis/universalis.

This clone was found once. What it binds is unknown. This CDR3 is 16 amino acids long. The V gene end was trimmed by 4 bases and the J gene end by 1 base; junction bases not matched to a gene: 11. The germline gives CDR1 SGHRS, CDR2 YFSETQ. Treatment specified: oral pan-JAK inhibitor, 5-10 mg twice daily. The chain joins TRBV5-1 to TRBJ2-7; 7 nucleotides line up with TRBD1. This TCR derives from a human donor with alopecia areata. The sample in question was CD4+ T cells sorted from blood, obtained at week 24, from a patient treated with tofacitinib. CDR3 sequence reads: CASSPRPGQTSYEQYF. CDR3 DNA: TGCGCCAGCAGCCCAAGACCGGGACAGACGTCCTACGAGCAGTACTTC.